This TCR beta chain was identified during a study of T cell repertoires in cytomegalovirus infection. Looking at the study overall: Both a matching HLA type and CMV infection were indicated by public TCR beta signatures.

As concerns this clonotype: The antigen is undetermined.

Germline V gene sequence: CDR1 MGHDK, CDR2 SYGVNS. V was clipped by 6 bases and J by 4 bases; unmatched bases: 2. The CDR3 covers 12 residues. TCRdb independently ran MiXCR on the reads; one entry per CDR3 protein. The sample lists hundreds of thousands of distinct CDR3 sequences; about a third were seen once. General study points: Frequencies of public TCR beta families were cumulated, and this identified carriers of CMV plus the relevant HLA.

The V call is TRBV25-1, the J call TRBJ1-2; 7 bases agree with TRBD1. This TCR was sampled from a human donor in good health (CMV status not recorded). Some clones in this sample may be carry-over from other donors' samples. Sequenced input: PBMCs. In nucleotides, the CDR3 is TGTGCCAGCAGGGACAGGACCTATGGCTACACCTTC. Protein product: CASRDRTYGYTF.